Listed here are 4 T cell receptor beta chains from one sample, sequenced in a study of control samples from healthy donors and cancer patients. The assay was immunoSEQ multiplex PCR, and TCRdb's table has in-frame clones only and misses some. Among around 100,000 clones listed, less than 90% were seen once. Specimen: blood. These receptors originate from a woman between 45 and 60 years old in good health.

The gene calls are TRBV6-2 or TRBV6-3 and TRBJ1-2; a possible D gene is TRBD1 (6 bases). Germline loops: CDR1 MNHEY, CDR2 SVGEGT. V gave up 0 bases and J gave up 0 bases, with 11 bases separating them. CDR3 length: 16 amino acids. CDR3 sequence (DNA): TGTGCCAGCAGTTACTCCGGAGGGGGACCTAACTATGGCTACACCTTC. Its protein product is CASSYSGGGPNYGYTF.

This sequence joins TRBV5-1 and TRBJ1-5; D is possibly TRBD1 (5 bases). The CDR3 consists of 15 residues. Germline V gene lookup returns CDR1 SGHRS and CDR2 YFSETQ. V dropped 2 bases and J dropped 6 bases, with 15 bases sitting between them. The CDR3 sequence is CASSFTPNGGQPQHF. As DNA, the CDR3 is TGCGCCAGCAGCTTCACTCCGAACGGGGGTCAGCCCCAGCATTTT.

The V call is TRBV7-3, the J call TRBJ1-5; 9 bases fit TRBD1. V shed 5 bases and J 4 bases; nucleotides not matched to a gene: 6. The CDR3 is made up of 15 amino acids. Germline CDR1 SGHTA, CDR2 FQGTGA. The chain's CDR3 is CASSPGTGWNQPQHF. The DNA for the CDR3 is TGTGCCAGCAGCCCCGGGACAGGGTGGAATCAGCCCCAGCATTTT.

J is TRBJ1-3 and V is TRBV9; 9 bases agree with TRBD1. The germline CDR1 and CDR2 sequences are SGDLS and YYNGEE. With 3 bases clipped from V and 4 bases from J, the junction kept 5 bases outside the gene matches. This CDR3 region has 15 residues. The CDR3 is CASSAQGARGNTIYF. Here the CDR3 DNA reads TGTGCCAGCAGCGCACAGGGGGCCAGAGGAAACACCATATATTTT.